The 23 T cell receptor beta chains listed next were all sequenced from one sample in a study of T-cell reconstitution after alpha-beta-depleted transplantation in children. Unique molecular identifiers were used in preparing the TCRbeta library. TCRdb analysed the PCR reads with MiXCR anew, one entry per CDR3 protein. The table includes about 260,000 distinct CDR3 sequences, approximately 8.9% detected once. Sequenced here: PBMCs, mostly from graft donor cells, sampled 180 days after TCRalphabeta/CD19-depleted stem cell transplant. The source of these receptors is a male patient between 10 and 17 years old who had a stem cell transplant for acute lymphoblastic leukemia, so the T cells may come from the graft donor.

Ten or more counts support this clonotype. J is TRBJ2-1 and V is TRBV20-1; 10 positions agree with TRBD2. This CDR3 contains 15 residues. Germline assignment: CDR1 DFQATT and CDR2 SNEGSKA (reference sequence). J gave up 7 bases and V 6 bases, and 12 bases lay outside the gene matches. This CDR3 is CSAKTGLAWGNEQFF. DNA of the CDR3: TGCAGTGCAAAAACGGGACTAGCGTGGGGTAATGAGCAGTTCTTC.

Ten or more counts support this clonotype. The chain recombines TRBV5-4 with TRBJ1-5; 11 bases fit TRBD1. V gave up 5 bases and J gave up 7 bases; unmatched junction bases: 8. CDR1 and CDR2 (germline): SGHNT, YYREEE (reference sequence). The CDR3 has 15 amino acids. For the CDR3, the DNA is TGTGCCAGCAGTTTTGGACAGGGGGCAGTCCAGCCCCAGCATTTT. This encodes CASSFGQGAVQPQHF.

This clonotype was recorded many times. The DNA of the CDR3 is TGCGCCAGCAGCCAAGAACGACCTGCGAGCTCCTATAATTCACCCCTCCACTTT. Translated: CASSQERPASSYNSPLHF. This chain uses TRBV4-3 with TRBJ1-6; D call uncertain. Germline-derived CDR1 and CDR2 are LGHNA and YSLEER. Trimming cost V 0 bases and J 0 bases, with 12 bases left between them. CDR3 length: 18 amino acids.

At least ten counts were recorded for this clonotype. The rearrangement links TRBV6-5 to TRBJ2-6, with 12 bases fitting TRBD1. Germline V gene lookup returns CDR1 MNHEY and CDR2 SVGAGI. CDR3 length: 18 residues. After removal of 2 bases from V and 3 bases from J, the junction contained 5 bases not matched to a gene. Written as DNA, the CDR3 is TGTGCCAGCAGTTACCAGGGACAGGGGGCTTATGGGGCCAACGTCCTGACTTTC. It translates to CASSYQGQGAYGANVLTF.

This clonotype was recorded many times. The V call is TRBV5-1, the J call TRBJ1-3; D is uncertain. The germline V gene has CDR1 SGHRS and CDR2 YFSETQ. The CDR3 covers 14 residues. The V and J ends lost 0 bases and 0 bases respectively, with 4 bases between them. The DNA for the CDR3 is TGCGCCAGCAGCTTGGGGGGCTCTGGAAACACCATATATTTT. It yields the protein CASSLGGSGNTIYF.

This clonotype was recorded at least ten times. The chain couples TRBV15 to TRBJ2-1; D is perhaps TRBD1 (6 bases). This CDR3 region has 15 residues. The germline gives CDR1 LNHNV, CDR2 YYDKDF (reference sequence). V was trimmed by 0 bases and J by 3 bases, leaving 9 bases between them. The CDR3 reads CATSRDGGYYNEQFF. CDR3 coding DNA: TGTGCCACCAGCAGAGATGGGGGCTACTACAATGAGCAGTTCTTC.

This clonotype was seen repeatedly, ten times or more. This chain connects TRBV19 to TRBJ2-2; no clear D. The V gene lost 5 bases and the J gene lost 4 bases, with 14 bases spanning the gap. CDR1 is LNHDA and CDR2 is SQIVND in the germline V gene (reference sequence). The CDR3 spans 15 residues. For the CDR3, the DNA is TGTGCCAGTAGTGGAATCGGCCTTATCACCGGGGAGCTGTTTTTT. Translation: CASSGIGLITGELFF.

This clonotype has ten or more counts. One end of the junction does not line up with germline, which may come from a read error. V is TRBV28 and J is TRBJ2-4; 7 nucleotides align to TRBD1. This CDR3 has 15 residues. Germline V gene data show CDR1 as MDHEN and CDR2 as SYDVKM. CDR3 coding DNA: TGTGCCAGCACCGAAAGGGGGCCCCTCAAACACATTCAGTACTTC. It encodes CASTERGPLKHIQYF.

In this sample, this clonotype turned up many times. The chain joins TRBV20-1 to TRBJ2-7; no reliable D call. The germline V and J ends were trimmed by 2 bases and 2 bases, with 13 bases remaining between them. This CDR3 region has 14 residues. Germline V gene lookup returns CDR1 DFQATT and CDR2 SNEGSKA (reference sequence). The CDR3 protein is CSARMSPHAYEQYF. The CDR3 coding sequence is TGCAGTGCTAGAATGTCCCCCCATGCCTACGAGCAGTACTTC.

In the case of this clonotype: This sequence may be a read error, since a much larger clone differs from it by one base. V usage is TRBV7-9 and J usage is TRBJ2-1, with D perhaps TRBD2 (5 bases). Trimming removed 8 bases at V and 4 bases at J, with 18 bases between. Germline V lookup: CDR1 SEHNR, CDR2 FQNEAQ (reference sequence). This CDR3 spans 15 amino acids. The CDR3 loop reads CASPPPGTSYNEQFF. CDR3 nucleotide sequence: TGTGCCAGCCCCCCGCCGGGAACATCGTACAATGAGCAGTTCTTC.

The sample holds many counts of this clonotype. The CDR3 is CASSQGKTYEQYF. Written as DNA, the CDR3 is TGTGCCAGCAGCCAGGGAAAAACCTACGAGCAGTACTTC. The rearrangement uses TRBV4-2 and TRBJ2-7; D remains unclear. Germline V gene lookup returns CDR1 LGHNA and CDR2 YNFKEQ. The CDR3 extends over 13 amino acids. V was cut by 3 bases and J by 2 bases, with 8 bases left in between.

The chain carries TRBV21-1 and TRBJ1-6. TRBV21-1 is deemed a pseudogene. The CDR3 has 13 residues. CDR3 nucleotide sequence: TGTGCCAGCAGCAATTGGTCGGTTATAGCCCTCCACTTT. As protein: CASSNWSVIALHF.

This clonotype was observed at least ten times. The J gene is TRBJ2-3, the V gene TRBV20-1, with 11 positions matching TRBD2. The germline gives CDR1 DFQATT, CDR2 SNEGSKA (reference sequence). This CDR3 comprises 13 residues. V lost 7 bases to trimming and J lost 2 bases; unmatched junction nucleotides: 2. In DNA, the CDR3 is TGCAGTGGACTAGCGGGGCTCACAGATACGCAGTATTTT. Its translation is CSGLAGLTDTQYF.

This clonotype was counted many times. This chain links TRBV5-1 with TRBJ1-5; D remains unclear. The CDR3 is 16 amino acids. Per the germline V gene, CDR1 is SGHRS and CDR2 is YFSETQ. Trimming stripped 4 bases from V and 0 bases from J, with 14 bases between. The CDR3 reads CASSPGGRSSNQPQHF. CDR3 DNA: TGCGCCAGCAGCCCCGGAGGGAGGTCTAGCAATCAGCCCCAGCATTTT.

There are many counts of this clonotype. This CDR3 is CASSQPVQETQYF. The CDR3 DNA is TGTGCCAGCAGCCAACCCGTCCAAGAGACCCAGTACTTC. This chain uses TRBV3-1 with TRBJ2-5; D remains unclear. There are 13 residues in the CDR3. V was pared by 2 bases and J by 1 base, with 5 bases between. Germline values: CDR1 LGHDT, CDR2 YNNKEL (reference sequence).

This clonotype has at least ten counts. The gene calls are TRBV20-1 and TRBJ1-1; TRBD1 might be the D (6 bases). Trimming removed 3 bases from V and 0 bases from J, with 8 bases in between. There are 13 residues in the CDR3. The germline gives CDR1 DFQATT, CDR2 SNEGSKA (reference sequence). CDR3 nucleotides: TGCAGTGCTAGTAGGGGGATGAACACTGAAGCTTTCTTT. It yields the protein CSASRGMNTEAFF.

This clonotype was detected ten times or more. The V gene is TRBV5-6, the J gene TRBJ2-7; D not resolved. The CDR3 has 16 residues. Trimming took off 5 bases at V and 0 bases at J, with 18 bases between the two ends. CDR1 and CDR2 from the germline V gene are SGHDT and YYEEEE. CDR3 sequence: CASSRAGRPLSYEQYF. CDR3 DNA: TGTGCCAGCAGTAGGGCCGGGCGGCCGCTCTCCTACGAGCAGTACTTC.

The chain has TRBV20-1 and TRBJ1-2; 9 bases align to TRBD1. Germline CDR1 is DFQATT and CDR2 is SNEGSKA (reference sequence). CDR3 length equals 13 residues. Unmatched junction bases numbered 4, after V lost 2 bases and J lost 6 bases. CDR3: CSARNRGRNGYTF. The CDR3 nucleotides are TGCAGTGCTAGAAACAGGGGGCGAAATGGCTACACCTTC.

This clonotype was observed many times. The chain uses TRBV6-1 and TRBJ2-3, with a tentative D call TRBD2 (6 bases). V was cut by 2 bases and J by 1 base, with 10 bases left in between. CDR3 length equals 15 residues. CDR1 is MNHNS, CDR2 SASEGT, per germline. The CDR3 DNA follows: TGTGCCAGCAGTGAAATGGCGGGGCGCACAGATACGCAGTATTTT. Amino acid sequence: CASSEMAGRTDTQYF.

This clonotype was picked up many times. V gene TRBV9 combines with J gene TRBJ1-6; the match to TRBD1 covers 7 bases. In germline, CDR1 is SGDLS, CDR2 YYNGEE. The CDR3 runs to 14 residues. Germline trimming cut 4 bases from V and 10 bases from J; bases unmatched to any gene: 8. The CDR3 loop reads CASSTGTVRSPLHF. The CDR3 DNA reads TGTGCCAGCAGCACCGGGACAGTCCGGTCACCCCTCCACTTT. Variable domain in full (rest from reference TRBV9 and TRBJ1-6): DSGVTQTPKHLITATGQRVTLRCSPRSGDLSVYWYQQSLDQGLQFLIQYYNGEERAKGNILERFSAQQFPDLHSELNLSSLELGDSALYFCASSTGTVRSPLHFGNGTRLTVT.

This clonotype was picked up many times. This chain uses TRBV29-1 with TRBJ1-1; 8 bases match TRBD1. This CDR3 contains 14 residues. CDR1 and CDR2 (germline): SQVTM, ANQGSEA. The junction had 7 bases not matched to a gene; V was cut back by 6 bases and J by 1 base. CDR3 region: CSVPDRDQNTEAFF. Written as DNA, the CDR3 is TGCAGCGTCCCGGACAGGGATCAGAACACTGAAGCTTTCTTT.

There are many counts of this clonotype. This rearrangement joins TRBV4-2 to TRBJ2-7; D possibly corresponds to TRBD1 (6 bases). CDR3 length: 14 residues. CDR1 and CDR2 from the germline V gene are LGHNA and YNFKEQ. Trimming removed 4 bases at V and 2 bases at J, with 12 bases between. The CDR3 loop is CASSPLGQPYEQYF. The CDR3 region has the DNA TGTGCCAGCAGCCCACTCGGACAGCCCTACGAGCAGTACTTC.

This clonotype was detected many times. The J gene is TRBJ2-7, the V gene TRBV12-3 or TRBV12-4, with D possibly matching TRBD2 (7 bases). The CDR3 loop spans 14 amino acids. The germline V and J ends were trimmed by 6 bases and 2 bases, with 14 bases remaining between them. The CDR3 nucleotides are TGTGCCAGCAGCCCTCAGGGGACTACCTACGAGCAGTACTTC. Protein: CASSPQGTTYEQYF.